This TCR beta chain was sequenced in a study of neurological immune-mediated disorders (dated by TCRdb to between 2018 and 2021). In terms of the full investigation: Peripheral blood TCR-beta repertoires from HTLV-I-associated myelopathy (HAM/TSP) patients, multiple sclerosis patients and healthy controls were compared by UMI-based sequencing. The 85 to 110 TCR-beta libraries included longitudinal samples, technical triplicates and paired sorted CD4+ and CD8+ T-cell subsets alongside PBMC samples. The cohort comprised roughly 70 subjects: 14 HAM/TSP patients, 35 or so multiple sclerosis patients and around 20 healthy controls.

Results and caveats for the whole study, not just this receptor: TCR clonal expansion was highest in HAM/TSP patients and lowest in MS patients, with MS patients falling below even healthy controls. Across subjects, expanded clones never shared an identical CDR3 amino acid sequence, which suggests that the TCR-beta repertoires in every group were private.

This clonotype has ten or more counts. The antigen it recognizes is unknown. The junction shows a germline mismatch at one end, possibly a read error. There are 11 amino acids in the CDR3, from cysteine to phenylalanine inclusive. Here the CDR3 DNA is all that survives: 33 bases in frame from base 1. The germline V gene supplies CDR1 MNHNS and CDR2 SASEGT. Healthy controls were blood bank volunteers in Maryland, USA. For the unsorted PBMC libraries, 2 million PBMCs were stored in RNAlater at -80 degrees C until RNA extraction and were used to generate the libraries. Peripheral blood underwent Ficoll-Hypaque density gradient centrifugation to isolate PBMCs, which were then cryopreserved in liquid nitrogen. cDNA synthesis used template-switch 5'RACE with a primer carrying a 10-nucleotide random unique molecular identifier tagging each TCR transcript. Every sequencing run yielded over 160 million TCR-beta sequences covering 15-18 subjects. The RNeasy kit was used for extraction of total RNA. The KAPA Real-time Library Amplification kit was used to amplify TCR-beta VDJ regions with primers targeting the TCR constant region and the 5'RACE anchor. A first PCR added sample indexes and Illumina adaptors, after which a second PCR increased the library yield. After Ampure bead purification, the TCR product of roughly 650 bp was size-selected on a 2% E-gel SizeSelection system. Library quality was checked on a Bioanalyzer, concentration was measured with Qubit, and libraries were quantified with the Kapa Library Quantification kit before pooling. Paired-end 2 x 150 bp sequencing of the libraries was performed on an Illumina HiSeq 2500. To increase sequence diversity, about 25-31% phiX was spiked into each library pool. In the original analysis: Quality-filtered reads were processed with the UMI-based MiGEC pipeline, which removed over 85% of raw TCR sequences during error correction. VDJ genes were aligned to IMGT germline references, and each clonotype was defined by a unique CDR3 amino acid sequence together with V-J genes. Clonal expansion, Shannon diversity and CDR3 relatedness were evaluated with VDJtools (CalcPairwiseDistances, ClusterSamples), while phylogenetic trees were built in CLCbio workbench. A clone was classed as expanded if it had 8 or more unique UMIs, a cutoff based on coefficient-of-variation modelling across technical triplicates. In-frame beta chains were kept once TCRdb had trimmed the public reads at Q25 with fastp and called clones with MiXCR. Each entry is one CDR3 protein sequence, shown with its most common DNA and genes. The V and J calls follow TCRdb's processing rather than the paper's. Counted in this sample were around 80,000 distinct CDR3 sequences; 10% of them appeared once. Roughly 1.8% of the sample is held by the ten biggest clonotypes.

The rearranged segments are TRBV6-1 and TRBJ2-3; 12 junctional bases match TRBD2. Sequenced input: PBMCs. The receptor comes from a man aged 35-49 years in good health. The bases are TGTGCCAGCCCCGGACTAGCGGGGCCGATTTTT. Translated, it gives CASPGLAGPIF.